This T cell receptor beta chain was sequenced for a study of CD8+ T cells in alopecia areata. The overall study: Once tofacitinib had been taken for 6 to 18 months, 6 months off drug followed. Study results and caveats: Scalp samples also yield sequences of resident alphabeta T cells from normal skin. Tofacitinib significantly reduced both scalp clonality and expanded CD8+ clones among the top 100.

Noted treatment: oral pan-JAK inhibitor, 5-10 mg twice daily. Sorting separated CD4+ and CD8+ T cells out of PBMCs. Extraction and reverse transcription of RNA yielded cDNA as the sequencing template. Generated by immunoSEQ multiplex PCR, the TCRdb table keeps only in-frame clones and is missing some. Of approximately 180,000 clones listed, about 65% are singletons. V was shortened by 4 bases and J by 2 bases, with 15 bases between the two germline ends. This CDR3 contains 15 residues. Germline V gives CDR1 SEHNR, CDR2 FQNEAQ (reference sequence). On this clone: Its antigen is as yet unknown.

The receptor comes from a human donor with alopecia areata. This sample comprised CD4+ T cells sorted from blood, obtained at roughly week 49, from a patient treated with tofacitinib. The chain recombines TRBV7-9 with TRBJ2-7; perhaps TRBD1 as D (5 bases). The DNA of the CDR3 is TGTGCCAGCAGCTCATATTGGTCAGGGACCTACGAGCAGTACTTC. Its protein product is CASSSYWSGTYEQYF. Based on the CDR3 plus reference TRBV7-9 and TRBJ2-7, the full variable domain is DTGVSQNPRHKITKRGQNVTFRCDPISEHNRLYWYRQTLGQGPEFLTYFQNEAQLEKSRLLSDRFSAERPKGSFSTLEIQRTEQGDSAMYLCASSSYWSGTYEQYFGPGTRLTVT.